This T cell receptor beta chain was profiled in a study of CD8+ T cells in alopecia areata. Looking at the study overall: Patients received oral tofacitinib, 5 to 10 mg twice daily, for moderate-to-severe alopecia areata. People stayed on tofacitinib for 6 to 18 months, then stopped the drug for 6 months.

Sequencing templates came from extracted RNA that was reverse transcribed into cDNA. Libraries were prepared by immunoSEQ multiplex PCR; TCRdb keeps only in-frame clonotypes and omits some of them. The table has roughly 200,000 clones, roughly 65% seen once; the top ten hold around 1.8%. Germline V CDR1 and CDR2: SGHRS, YFSETQ. The CDR3 totals 15 residues. V shed 2 bases and J 5 bases; nucleotides not matched to a gene: 5. Investigators sorted PBMCs to obtain both CD4+ and CD8+ T cells. Here the sequenced sample was CD4+ T cells sorted from blood, taken at week 0. The gene calls are TRBV5-1 and TRBJ2-1; 9 bases line up with TRBD2. This clonotype was sampled from a human donor with alopecia areata. The CDR3 DNA is TGCGCCAGCAGCTTTAATCTAGCGGGGAACAATGAGCAGTTCTTC. This translates into CASSFNLAGNNEQFF.